The 5 T cell receptor beta chains reported below all come from one sample, sequenced in a study of T-cell memory formation after mild COVID-19 (dated by TCRdb to 2020 to 2023). Library generation was performed with 5' RACE. Sequencing instrument: Illumina NovaSeq 6000. Starting from the raw public reads, TCRdb applied fastp trimming at Q25, assembled clones with MiXCR and retained in-frame beta chains. Entries are consolidated by CDR3 protein sequence, retaining the most common genes and DNA. For this sample there are roughly 600,000 distinct CDR3 sequences; roughly 17% appear just once. Jointly, the top ten make up 12% of the sample. Material: PBMCs or a T cell subset sorted from them (not recorded which). Every receptor here comes from an adult woman who had mild COVID-19 (a few samples of this study predate the infection). The sample titles of this study are shuffled in the database, so cell type and time point are left out; the donor was told from shared clones.

V gene TRBV5-1 combines with J gene TRBJ2-2; 7 bases agree with TRBD1. Germline-derived CDR1 and CDR2 are SGHRS and YFSETQ. V shed 6 bases and J 5 bases; nucleotides not matched to a gene: 10. This CDR3 comprises 15 residues. CDR3 amino acids: CASKIRGGETGELFF. The CDR3 DNA reads as TGCGCCAGCAAAATCCGAGGGGGCGAAACCGGGGAGCTGTTTTTT.

The chain uses TRBV6-2 or TRBV6-3 and TRBJ2-5; TRBD2 aligns across 10 bases. This CDR3 is built from 18 residues. Germline-derived CDR1 and CDR2 are MNHEY and SVGEGT. After removal of 5 bases from V and 5 bases from J, the junction contained 17 bases not matched to a gene. This CDR3 is CASSPNSRLAGMRETQYF. CDR3 nucleotides: TGTGCCAGCAGTCCTAATTCAAGACTAGCGGGTATGCGCGAGACCCAGTACTTC.

The chain recombines TRBV10-3 with TRBJ2-3; possible D gene TRBD1, 5 bases. The CDR3 extends over 14 amino acids. The germline V gene has CDR1 ENHRY and CDR2 SYGVKD. The V gene lost 9 bases and the J gene lost 1 base, with 14 bases spanning the gap. CDR3 sequence reads: CAITRDLGTDTQYF. The CDR3 DNA reads as TGTGCCATAACCAGGGATTTGGGCACAGATACGCAGTATTTT.

This clonotype occurred a few times. This chain links TRBV5-1 with TRBJ1-2; TRBD1 matches 7 bases. The ends lost 3 bases at V and 8 bases at J; junction bases unmatched: 7. Germline V gene lookup returns CDR1 SGHRS and CDR2 YFSETQ. This CDR3 is 13 amino acids long. Here the CDR3 DNA reads TGCGCCAGCAGCTCAAACAGGGGTTACGGCTACACCTTC. Protein: CASSSNRGYGYTF.

J is TRBJ1-1 and V is TRBV10-3; D may be TRBD1 (5 bases). The V and J ends lost 10 bases and 1 base respectively, with 13 bases between them. Germline V lookup: CDR1 ENHRY, CDR2 SYGVKD. The CDR3 loop spans 13 amino acids. The CDR3 sequence: CATFPGGNTEAFF. CDR3 DNA: TGTGCCACGTTTCCCGGGGGGAACACTGAAGCTTTCTTT.